The 7 T cell receptor beta chains in this list originate from one sample, sequenced in a study of glioma-infiltrating T cells. Amplification of TCR alpha and beta CDR3 regions from RNA used iRepertoire nested multiplex PCR. TCRdb reprocessed the multiplex PCR reads with MiXCR, giving one entry per CDR3 protein. The sample includes roughly 20,000 distinct CDR3 sequences, approximately 23% of them seen just once. The sample consisted of glioma tissue, nonneoplastic brain tissue, or PBMCs (not recorded which). These receptors were taken from a human donor with low-grade glioma or glioblastoma, undergoing nonglioma brain surgery, or in good health (not recorded which).

The rearrangement uses TRBV7-2 and TRBJ1-1; D may be TRBD1 (6 bases). This CDR3 region has 13 residues. The V gene lost 2 bases and the J gene lost 5 bases, with 9 bases spanning the gap. Germline V gene data show CDR1 as SGHTA and CDR2 as FQGNSA. Written as DNA, the CDR3 is TGTGCCAGCAGCTTACGGGGGGCGACTGAAGCTTTCTTT. This translates into CASSLRGATEAFF.

V is TRBV25-1 and J is TRBJ2-1; 8 positions agree with TRBD2. This CDR3 region has 14 residues. Unmatched junction bases numbered 11, after V lost 4 bases and J lost 12 bases. The germline gives CDR1 MGHDK, CDR2 SYGVNS. Here the CDR3 DNA reads TGTGCCAGCAGTGGTCTTCGGGGGGGAAAGGGGCAGTTCTTC. This encodes CASSGLRGGKGQFF.

Here the CDR3 reads CASSSRGGWVSYEQYF. CDR3 bases: TGTGCCAGCAGCTCCCGTGGGGGGTGGGTCTCCTACGAGCAGTACTTC. This rearrangement joins TRBV13 to TRBJ2-7; D is possibly TRBD2 (6 bases). There are 16 residues in the CDR3. Germline CDR1 reads PRHDT; CDR2 reads FYEKMQ (reference sequence). Trimming took off 4 bases at V and 0 bases at J, with 16 bases between the two ends.

This clonotype was observed a handful of times. The V and J genes are TRBV28 and TRBJ1-3; TRBD1 might be the D (6 bases). The CDR3 is 17 residues long. Looked up from germline, CDR1 is MDHEN and CDR2 is SYDVKM. The V end was cut by 6 bases, the J end by 0 bases, with 18 bases between. The CDR3 is CASRTPGGAFSGNTIYF. CDR3 sequence (DNA): TGTGCCAGCAGGACCCCTGGGGGCGCCTTCTCTGGAAACACCATATATTTT.

A remark on this clonotype: This may be a read error, as it is one base from a much larger clone. The rearrangement links TRBV29-1 to TRBJ2-3; D not resolved. TRBJ1-5 explains the end of the DNA better; the J call may be wrong. CDR1 and CDR2 from the germline V gene are SQVTM and ANQGSEA. CDR3 length equals 12 residues. CDR3: CSVEVVGDTQHF. CDR3 coding DNA: TGCAGCGTTGAAGTGGTGGGAGATACGCAGCATTTT.

On this clonotype itself: With a much larger clone just one base away, this may be a read error. The V call is TRBV7-2, the J call TRBJ2-3; the D is unclear. V gave up 5 bases and J gave up 4 bases, with 10 bases separating them. This CDR3 is 13 amino acids long. From germline, CDR1 is SGHTA and CDR2 FQGNSA. The CDR3 coding sequence is TGTGCCAGCAGCCTAAGGGTGTCAGATACGCAGTATTTT. Its protein is CASSLRVSDTQYF.

In its sample, this clonotype was seen many times. The genes are TRBV6-1 and TRBJ2-5; D possibly corresponds to TRBD2 (5 bases). Germline assignment: CDR1 MNHNS and CDR2 SASEGT. The ends were cut back, 7 bases at V and 3 bases at J, with 12 bases in the middle. This CDR3 has 13 amino acids. The CDR3 loop reads CASKEVGEETQYF. The CDR3 nucleotides are TGTGCCAGCAAGGAAGTGGGAGAAGAGACCCAGTACTTC.